Below are 7 T cell receptor beta chains sequenced from a single sample in a study of blood T cell repertoires in COVID-19. TCRdb keeps only in-frame clones here, not all; method: immunoSEQ multiplex PCR. The sample includes around 180,000 clones, roughly 77% of them seen just once. The material sequenced was PBMCs or T cells enriched from blood (not recorded which). The receptor set was obtained from a woman in her 50s with acute COVID-19.

J is TRBJ1-4 and V is TRBV24-1; 9 bases line up with TRBD1. CDR1 and CDR2 from the germline V gene are KGHDR and SFDVKD. V lost 6 bases, J lost 3 bases, and 4 bases stayed unmatched. This CDR3 is built from 15 residues. The CDR3 spells CATSPGTGSNEKLFF. The CDR3, as DNA: TGTGCCACCAGTCCCGGGACAGGGTCTAATGAAAAACTGTTTTTT.

The gene calls are TRBV1 and TRBJ2-1; the table's D gene call, TRBD2, was not cross checked with the DNA. TRBV1 is flagged as a pseudogene. There are 16 residues in the CDR3. The CDR3 sequence: CTSSQDGTSAYNEQFF. The CDR3 region has the DNA TGCACCAGCAGCCAAGATGGGACTAGCGCGTACAATGAGCAGTTCTTC.

This clone was observed a handful of times. The chain couples TRBV3-1 (or the pseudogene TRBV3-2) to TRBJ1-1; D call uncertain. Germline V lookup: CDR1 LGHDT, CDR2 YNNKEL (reference sequence). Trimming took off 4 bases at V and 5 bases at J, with 11 bases between the two ends. The CDR3 contains 13 residues. The CDR3 sequence is CASSRTGRTEAFF. For the CDR3, the DNA is TGTGCCAGCAGCCGTACGGGTAGGACTGAAGCTTTCTTT.

The chain joins TRBV7-8 to TRBJ1-1; TRBD1 agrees at 11 bases. The germline V gene has CDR1 SGHVS and CDR2 FQNEAQ. The J segment lost 0 bases and the V segment lost 3 bases, leaving 9 bases of the junction unmatched. This CDR3 has 18 residues. CDR3 region: CASSLRTGGVRLNTEAFF. The CDR3 region has the DNA TGTGCCAGCAGCTTGCGGACAGGGGGCGTTCGTTTGAACACTGAAGCTTTCTTT.

This clone was recorded a few times. The chain links TRBV10-1 to TRBJ2-7; tentative D call: TRBD1 (5 bases). The length of the CDR3 is 16 residues. From germline, CDR1 is WNHNN and CDR2 SYGVQD (reference sequence). V lost 10 bases, J lost 7 bases, and 29 bases lay in between. The DNA of the CDR3 is TGCGCCATCGTAGTCGCAGGGTACGACCGGCCGAGGGAGCAGTACGTC. Protein product: CAIVVAGYDRPREQYV.

The V gene is TRBV5-4, the J gene TRBJ1-2, with 9 bases lining up with TRBD1. There are 15 residues in the CDR3. CDR1 is SGHNT, CDR2 YYREEE, per germline (reference sequence). V lost 2 bases to trimming and J lost 6 bases; unmatched junction nucleotides: 8. In DNA, the CDR3 is TGTGCCAGCAGCTTAAACAGGGGGCTTATGGATGGCTACACCTTC. Translated: CASSLNRGLMDGYTF.

The V gene is TRBV6-5, the J gene TRBJ1-5; TRBD1 agrees at 11 bases. The J segment lost 6 bases and the V segment lost 6 bases, leaving 7 bases of the junction unmatched. The CDR3 contains 15 residues. Germline V gives CDR1 MNHEY, CDR2 SVGAGI. This chain's CDR3 is CASSPDRGQGQPQHF. CDR3 nucleotides: TGTGCCAGCAGCCCGGACAGGGGGCAAGGTCAGCCCCAGCATTTT.